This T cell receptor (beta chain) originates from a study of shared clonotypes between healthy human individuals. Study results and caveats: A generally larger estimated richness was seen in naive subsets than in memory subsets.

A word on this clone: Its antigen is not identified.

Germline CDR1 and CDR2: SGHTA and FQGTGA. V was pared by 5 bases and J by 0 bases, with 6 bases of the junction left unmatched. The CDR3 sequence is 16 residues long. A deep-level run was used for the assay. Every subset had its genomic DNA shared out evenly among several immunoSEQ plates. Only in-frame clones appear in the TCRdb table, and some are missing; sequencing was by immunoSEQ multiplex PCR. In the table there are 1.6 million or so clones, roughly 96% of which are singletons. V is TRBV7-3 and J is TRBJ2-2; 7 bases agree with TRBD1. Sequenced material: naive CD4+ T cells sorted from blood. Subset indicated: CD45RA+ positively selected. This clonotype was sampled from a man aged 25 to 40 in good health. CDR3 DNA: TGTGCCAGCAGCGACAGGGTGGGTTCGAACACCGGGGAGCTGTTTTTT. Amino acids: CASSDRVGSNTGELFF. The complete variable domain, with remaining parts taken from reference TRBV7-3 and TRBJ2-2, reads GAGVSQTPSNKVTEKGKYVELRCDPISGHTALYWYRQSLGQGPEFLIYFQGTGAADDSGLPNDRFFAVRPEGSVSTLKIQRTERGDSAVYLCASSDRVGSNTGELFFGEGSRLTVL.